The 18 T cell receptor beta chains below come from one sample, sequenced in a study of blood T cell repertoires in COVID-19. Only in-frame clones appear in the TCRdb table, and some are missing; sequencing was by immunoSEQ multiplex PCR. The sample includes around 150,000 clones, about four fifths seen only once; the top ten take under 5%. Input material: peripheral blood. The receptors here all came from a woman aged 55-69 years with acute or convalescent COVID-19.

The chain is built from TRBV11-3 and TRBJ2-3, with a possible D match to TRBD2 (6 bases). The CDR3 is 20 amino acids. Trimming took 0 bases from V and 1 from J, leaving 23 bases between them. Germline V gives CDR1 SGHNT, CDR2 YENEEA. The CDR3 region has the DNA TGTGCCAGCAGCTTAGATCCAGGGCCCCTAGGGGAGGAGGGCACAGATACGCAGTATTTT. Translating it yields CASSLDPGPLGEEGTDTQYF.

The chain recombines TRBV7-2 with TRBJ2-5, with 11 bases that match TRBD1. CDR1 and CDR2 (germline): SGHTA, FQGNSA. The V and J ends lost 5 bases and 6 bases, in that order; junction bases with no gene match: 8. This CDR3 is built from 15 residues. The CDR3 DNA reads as TGTGCCAGCAGCCAGGACAGGGGGCGGATAAAGACCCAGTACTTC. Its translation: CASSQDRGRIKTQYF.

The DNA for the CDR3 is TGCGCCAGCAGCTTGGGGGGACAGGGACTCTCACCCCTCCACTTT. This translates into CASSLGGQGLSPLHF. J is TRBJ1-6 and V is TRBV5-1; 9 positions match TRBD1. V trimming: 0 bases; J trimming: 10 bases; junction bases outside the gene matches: 5. This CDR3 spans 15 amino acids. The germline CDR1 and CDR2 sequences are SGHRS and YFSETQ.

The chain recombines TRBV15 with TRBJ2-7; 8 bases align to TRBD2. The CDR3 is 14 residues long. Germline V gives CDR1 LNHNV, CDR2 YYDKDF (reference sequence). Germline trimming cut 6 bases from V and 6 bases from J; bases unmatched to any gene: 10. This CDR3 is CATSTGLSGSEQYF. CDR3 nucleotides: TGTGCCACCAGTACCGGACTAAGCGGGAGCGAGCAGTACTTC.

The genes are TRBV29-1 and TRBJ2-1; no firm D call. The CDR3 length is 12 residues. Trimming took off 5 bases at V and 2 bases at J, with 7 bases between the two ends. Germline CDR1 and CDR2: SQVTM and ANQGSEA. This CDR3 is CSVTSTYNEQFF. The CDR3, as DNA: TGCAGCGTTACCAGTACCTACAATGAGCAGTTCTTC.

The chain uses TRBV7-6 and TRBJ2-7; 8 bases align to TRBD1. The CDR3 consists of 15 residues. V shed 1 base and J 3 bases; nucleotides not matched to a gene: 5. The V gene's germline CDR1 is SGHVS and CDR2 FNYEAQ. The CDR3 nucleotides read TGTGCCAGCAGCTTAGAGCAGGGGGCCGTCTACGAGCAGTACTTC. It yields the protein CASSLEQGAVYEQYF.

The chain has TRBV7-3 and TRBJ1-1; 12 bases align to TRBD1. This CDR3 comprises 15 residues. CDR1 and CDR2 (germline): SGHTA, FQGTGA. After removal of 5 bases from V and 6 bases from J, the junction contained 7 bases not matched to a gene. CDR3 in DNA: TGTGCCAGCAGCAACCCGGGACAGGGGGCGGCTGAAGCTTTCTTT. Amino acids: CASSNPGQGAAEAFF. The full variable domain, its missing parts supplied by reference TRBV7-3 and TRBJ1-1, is GAGVSQTPSNKVTEKGKYVELRCDPISGHTALYWYRQSLGQGPEFLIYFQGTGAADDSGLPNDRFFAVRPEGSVSTLKIQRTERGDSAVYLCASSNPGQGAAEAFFGQGTRLTVV.

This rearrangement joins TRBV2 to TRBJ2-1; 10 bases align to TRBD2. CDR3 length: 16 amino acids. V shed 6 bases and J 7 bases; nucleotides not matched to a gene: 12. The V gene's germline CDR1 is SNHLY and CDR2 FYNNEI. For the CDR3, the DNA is TGTGCCAGCAGCCTAAGGGGGCTAGCGGGAGTAAATGAGCAGTTCTTC. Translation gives CASSLRGLAGVNEQFF.

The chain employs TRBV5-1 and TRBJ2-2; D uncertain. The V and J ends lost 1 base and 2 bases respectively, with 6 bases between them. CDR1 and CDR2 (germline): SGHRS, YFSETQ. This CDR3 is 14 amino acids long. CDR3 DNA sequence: TGCGCCAGCAGCTTGTCAGTAAACACCGGGGAGCTGTTTTTT. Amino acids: CASSLSVNTGELFF.

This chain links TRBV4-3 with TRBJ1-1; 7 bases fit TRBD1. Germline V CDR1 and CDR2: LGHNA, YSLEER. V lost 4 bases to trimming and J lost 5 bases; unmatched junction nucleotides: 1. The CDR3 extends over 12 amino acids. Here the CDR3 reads CASSRQGTEAFF. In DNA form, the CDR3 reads TGCGCCAGCAGCCGACAGGGAACTGAAGCTTTCTTT.

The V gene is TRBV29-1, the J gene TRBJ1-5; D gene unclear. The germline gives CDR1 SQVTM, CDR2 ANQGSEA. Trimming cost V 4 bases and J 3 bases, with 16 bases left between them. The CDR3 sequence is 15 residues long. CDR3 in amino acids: CSVAPEEDINQPQHF. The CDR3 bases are TGCAGCGTTGCGCCGGAGGAGGATATCAATCAGCCCCAGCATTTT.

CDR3 in amino acids: CASSSTSGSPYRNEQYF. For the CDR3, the DNA is TGTGCCAGCAGCTCAACTAGCGGGAGTCCCTACCGAAACGAGCAGTACTTC. V is TRBV7-6 and J is TRBJ2-7; 11 positions match TRBD2. Trimming removed 4 bases from V and 5 bases from J; junction bases left unmatched: 13. CDR3 size: 17 residues. CDR1 is SGHVS, CDR2 FNYEAQ, per germline.

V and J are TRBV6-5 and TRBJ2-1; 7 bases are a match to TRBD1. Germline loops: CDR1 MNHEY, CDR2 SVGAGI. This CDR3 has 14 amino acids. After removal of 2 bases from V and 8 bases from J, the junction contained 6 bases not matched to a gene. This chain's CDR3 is CASSYIDRADEQFF. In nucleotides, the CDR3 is TGTGCCAGCAGTTACATCGACAGGGCCGATGAGCAGTTCTTC.

The CDR3, as DNA: TGTGCCAGCAGTTTAGGGGTCCGGAAGGGACAGATTAATGAAAAACTGTTTTTT. Amino acids: CASSLGVRKGQINEKLFF. The chain couples TRBV28 to TRBJ1-4; 7 bases align to TRBD1. The CDR3 has 18 amino acids. CDR1 is MDHEN and CDR2 is SYDVKM in the germline V gene. With V trimmed by 2 bases and J by 4 bases, 13 bases remained unmatched.

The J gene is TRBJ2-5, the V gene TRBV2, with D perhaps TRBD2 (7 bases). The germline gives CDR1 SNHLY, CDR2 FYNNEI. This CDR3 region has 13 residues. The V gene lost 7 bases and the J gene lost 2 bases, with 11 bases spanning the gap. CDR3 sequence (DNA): TGTGCCAGCATGAGGGGGGGACAAGAGACCCAGTACTTC. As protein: CASMRGGQETQYF.

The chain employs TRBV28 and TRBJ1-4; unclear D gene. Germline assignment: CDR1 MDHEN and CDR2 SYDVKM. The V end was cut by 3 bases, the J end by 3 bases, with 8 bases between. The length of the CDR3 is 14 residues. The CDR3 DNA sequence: TGTGCCAGCAGTTTGGCCGGGGCTAATGAAAAACTGTTTTTT. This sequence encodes CASSLAGANEKLFF.

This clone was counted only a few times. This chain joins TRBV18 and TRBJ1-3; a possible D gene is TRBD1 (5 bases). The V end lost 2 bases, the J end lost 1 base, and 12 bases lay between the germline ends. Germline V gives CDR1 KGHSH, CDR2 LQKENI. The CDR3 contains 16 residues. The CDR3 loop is CASSPSFGASGNTIYF. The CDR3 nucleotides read TGTGCCAGCTCACCATCGTTTGGGGCTTCTGGAAACACCATATATTTT.

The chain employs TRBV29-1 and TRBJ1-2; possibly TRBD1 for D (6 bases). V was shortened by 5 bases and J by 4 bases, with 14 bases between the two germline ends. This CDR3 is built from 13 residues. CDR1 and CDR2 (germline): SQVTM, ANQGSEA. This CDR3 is CSVRQGSGYGYTF. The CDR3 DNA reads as TGCAGCGTTCGGCAGGGGTCGGGCTATGGCTACACCTTC.